This T cell receptor (beta chain) was sequenced in a study of CXCR3-negative and CXCR3-positive naive CD8 T cells. Worth noting for this clonotype: What it recognizes is unknown.

Study-wide findings and caveats: Researchers report CXCR3 expression partially decreased after cryopreservation, with fresh PBMCs used in most assays.

TRB cDNA libraries were made by UMI-labeled 5' RACE. For each CDR3 protein, TCRdb gives one entry from its re-call of the 5' RACE reads, without DNA. The specimen's table records 75,000 or so distinct CDR3 sequences. Germline loops: CDR1 MNHEY, CDR2 SVGEGT. The CDR3 consists of 13 residues. Specimen: naive CXCR3- CD8+ T cells from blood. Subset noted: CD45RO-CCR7+CD27+CD95- naive CD8+ T cells lacking CXCR3 (TNR3-). The clonotype originates from a human donor in good health. Some clones in this sample may be carry-over from other donors' samples. This rearrangement joins TRBV6-2 or TRBV6-3 to TRBJ1-1; TCRdb's D gene call, TRBD1, goes unchecked for lack of DNA. The CDR3 is CASSPGGRTEAFF.